The 25 T cell receptor beta chains below come from one sample, sequenced in a study of OX40 agonist ivuxolimab in advanced cancers. Method: immunoSEQ multiplex PCR; TCRdb's copy keeps in-frame clones and lacks some. The table includes approximately 72,000 clones, roughly 84% detected once. This sample comprised CD4+ or CD8+ T cells sorted from blood, obtained in a trial of the OX40 agonist ivuxolimab. Receptors were obtained from an adult with an advanced solid tumor such as melanoma, head and neck, liver or kidney cancer.

In the case of this clone: Other nucleotide sequences in the sample specify the same CDR3. The V call is TRBV7-2, the J call TRBJ1-4; possible D gene TRBD1, 6 bases. The CDR3 has 16 residues. Trimming took 0 bases from V and 0 from J, leaving 8 bases between them. In germline, CDR1 is SGHTA, CDR2 FQGNSA. This CDR3 reads CASSLAGQPTNEKLFF. The CDR3 nucleotides are TGTGCCAGCAGCTTAGCCGGACAGCCAACTAATGAAAAACTGTTTTTT. The full variable domain, in which reference TRBV7-2 and TRBJ1-4 provide the parts outside the CDR3, is GAGVSQSPSNKVTEKGKDVELRCDPISGHTALYWYRQSLGQGLEFLIYFQGNSAPDKSGLPSDRFSAERTGGSVSTLTIQRTQQEDSAVYLCASSLAGQPTNEKLFFGSGTQLSVL.

The chain carries TRBV19 and TRBJ1-2, with D perhaps matching TRBD1 (6 bases). Germline V gene sequence: CDR1 LNHDA, CDR2 SQIVND (reference sequence). The CDR3 runs 15 residues. The V gene lost 6 bases and the J gene lost 0 bases, with 14 bases spanning the gap. The CDR3 DNA sequence: TGTGCCAGTAGGAGCCCAGGGGAAGCTAACTATGGCTACACCTTC. Protein product: CASRSPGEANYGYTF.

The sample holds a few counts of this clone. The V and J genes are TRBV6-5 and TRBJ1-5; no firm D call. The CDR3 length is 14 residues. V lost 0 bases to trimming and J lost 6 bases, with 9 bases between them. The germline V gene has CDR1 MNHEY and CDR2 SVGAGI. The CDR3 loop reads CASSYSRVGQPQHF. DNA for the CDR3: TGTGCCAGCAGTTACTCGCGGGTGGGTCAGCCCCAGCATTTT.

The chain carries TRBV29-1 and TRBJ2-6; D is perhaps TRBD1 (6 bases). The CDR3 totals 13 residues. The V gene lost 6 bases and the J gene lost 4 bases, with 10 bases spanning the gap. Germline CDR1 SQVTM, CDR2 ANQGSEA. CDR3 bases: TGCAGCGTACAGGGTGGGGGGGCCAACGTCCTGACTTTC. It translates to CSVQGGGANVLTF. The entire variable domain, with the rest obtained from reference TRBV29-1 and TRBJ2-6, is as follows: SAVISQKPSRDICQRGTSLTIQCQVDSQVTMMFWYRQQPGQSLTLIATANQGSEATYESGFVIDKFPISRPNLTFSTLTVSNMSPEDSSIYLCSVQGGGANVLTFGAGSRLTVL.

The chain joins TRBV6-6 to TRBJ1-5; D is ambiguous. CDR1 MNHNY and CDR2 SVGAGI come from the germline V gene (reference sequence). Trimming shortened V by 2 bases and J by 5 bases, and 16 bases separated the two germline ends. CDR3 length equals 16 residues. CDR3 region: CASSYRARDQDQPQHF. The CDR3 region has the DNA TGTGCCAGCAGTTACCGGGCTAGGGATCAGGATCAGCCCCAGCATTTT.

The chain is built from TRBV27 and TRBJ2-3; possible D gene TRBD1, 5 bases. V was trimmed by 2 bases and J by 5 bases, leaving 14 bases between them. The germline gives CDR1 MNHEY, CDR2 SMNVEV (reference sequence). The CDR3 contains 15 residues. The CDR3, as DNA: TGTGCCAGCAGTTTAAAACGCAGGGTTGGAGATACGCAGTATTTT. It codes for CASSLKRRVGDTQYF.

This clone was counted a few times. V is TRBV6-5 and J is TRBJ1-5; 9 bases are a match to TRBD1. Germline V CDR1 and CDR2: MNHEY, SVGAGI. This CDR3 region has 13 residues. V dropped 4 bases and J dropped 6; count of bases not matched to a gene: 1. CDR3 protein: CASSLQGAQPQHF. The CDR3 DNA follows: TGTGCCAGCAGTTTACAGGGGGCTCAGCCCCAGCATTTT.

The chain links TRBV19 to TRBJ1-2, with 8 positions matching TRBD1. Germline V gene data show CDR1 as LNHDA and CDR2 as SQIVND (reference sequence). This CDR3 has 13 amino acids. V trimming: 5 bases; J trimming: 10 bases; junction bases outside the gene matches: 9. This CDR3 reads CASSSRDRPHYTF. CDR3 coding DNA: TGTGCCAGTAGTTCCCGGGACAGGCCCCACTACACCTTC.

This clone turned up a few times. V gene TRBV6-1 combines with J gene TRBJ2-1; D may match TRBD1 or TRBD2 (5 bases each). Trimming shortened V by 6 bases and J by 4 bases, and 13 bases separated the two germline ends. The CDR3 spans 14 residues. Germline V gene lookup returns CDR1 MNHNS and CDR2 SASEGT. The DNA of the CDR3 is TGTGCCAGCAGCAGACGTGGGGGATACAATGAGCAGTTCTTC. The encoded protein is CASSRRGGYNEQFF.

The rearrangement uses TRBV29-1 and TRBJ2-1, with D unclear. Germline V gene sequence: CDR1 SQVTM, CDR2 ANQGSEA. The CDR3 has 13 amino acids. Deletions cut 5 bases from V and 8 bases from J, with 16 bases between. CDR3 residues: CSVRSVRAYEQFF. In nucleotides, the CDR3 is TGCAGCGTTCGATCCGTTAGGGCTTATGAGCAGTTCTTC.

The chain uses TRBV15 and TRBJ1-1; perhaps TRBD1 as D (5 bases). Germline V gene lookup returns CDR1 LNHNV and CDR2 YYDKDF (reference sequence). The CDR3 runs 16 residues. Trimming left V 0 bases short and J 5 bases short, with 16 bases between. CDR3 nucleotides: TGTGCCACCAGCAGAGATGAGAGGGGTCGAGAAACTGAAGCTTTCTTT. Translated, it gives CATSRDERGRETEAFF.

This clone was seen a few times. The chain recombines TRBV2 with TRBJ2-5, with TRBD2 matching 9 bases. V was pared by 4 bases and J by 2 bases, with 5 bases of the junction left unmatched. Germline V gives CDR1 SNHLY, CDR2 FYNNEI. This CDR3 comprises 15 residues. The DNA for the CDR3 is TGTGCCAGCAGTGGAGCAGCGGGGGGTCAAGAGACCCAGTACTTC. Residues: CASSGAAGGQETQYF.

This chain connects TRBV7-2 to TRBJ1-4, with D perhaps matching TRBD1 (6 bases). This CDR3 has 14 amino acids. Germline V CDR1 and CDR2: SGHTA, FQGNSA. V was clipped by 5 bases and J by 6 bases, with 13 bases between them. This CDR3 is CASSLQGADEKLFF. Written as DNA, the CDR3 is TGTGCCAGCAGCCTACAGGGTGCCGATGAAAAACTGTTTTTT. Supplemented by reference TRBV7-2 and TRBJ1-4, the full variable domain reads GAGVSQSPSNKVTEKGKDVELRCDPISGHTALYWYRQSLGQGLEFLIYFQGNSAPDKSGLPSDRFSAERTGGSVSTLTIQRTQQEDSAVYLCASSLQGADEKLFFGSGTQLSVL.

The chain uses TRBV15 and TRBJ2-1; D might be TRBD2 (7 bases). CDR3 length equals 17 residues. The V gene lost 0 bases and the J gene lost 3 bases, with 15 bases spanning the gap. In germline, CDR1 is LNHNV, CDR2 YYDKDF (reference sequence). The CDR3 spells CATSRDKGGMNYNEQFF. CDR3 nucleotides: TGTGCCACCAGCAGAGACAAGGGGGGGATGAACTACAATGAGCAGTTCTTC.

This chain joins TRBV11-3 and TRBJ1-3; tentatively, D is TRBD1 (5 bases). The germline V and J ends were trimmed by 8 bases and 0 bases, with 17 bases remaining between them. In germline, CDR1 is SGHNT, CDR2 YENEEA. This CDR3 has 16 amino acids. CDR3 in amino acids: CASGFRDLRSGNTIYF. The CDR3 nucleotides read TGTGCCAGCGGATTCAGGGACCTCCGCTCTGGAAACACCATATATTTT.

The rearrangement links TRBV7-9 to TRBJ2-7; D is undetermined. In germline, CDR1 is SEHNR, CDR2 FQNEAQ (reference sequence). The V and J ends lost 1 base and 8 bases respectively, with 9 bases between them. The CDR3 sequence is 12 residues long. This CDR3 is CASSLVVEKQYF. In DNA, the CDR3 is TGTGCCAGCAGCTTAGTAGTCGAGAAGCAGTACTTC.

This clone showed up just a few times. The rearrangement uses TRBV30 and TRBJ1-5; no definite D call. The V end lost 3 bases, the J end lost 0 bases, and 6 bases lay between the germline ends. The CDR3 covers 13 residues. Germline CDR1 and CDR2: GTSNPN and SVGIG (reference sequence). The DNA of the CDR3 is TGTGCCTGGAGGGCAGATAGCAATCAGCCCCAGCATTTT. It codes for CAWRADSNQPQHF.

DNA for the CDR3: TGTGCCAGCAGCGTGGGCTACACAGATACGCAGTATTTT. Its translation: CASSVGYTDTQYF. This chain connects TRBV9 to TRBJ2-3; unclear D gene. CDR3 length: 13 residues. Trimming took 2 bases from V and 2 from J, leaving 6 bases between them. Germline CDR1 reads SGDLS; CDR2 reads YYNGEE.

This chain uses TRBV7-2 with TRBJ1-2; no definite D call. Germline-derived CDR1 and CDR2 are SGHTA and FQGNSA. V was trimmed by 5 bases and J by 5 bases, leaving 9 bases between them. This CDR3 is 12 amino acids long. The CDR3 protein is CASSNMLYGYTF. In DNA, the CDR3 is TGTGCCAGCAGCAACATGTTATATGGCTACACCTTC.

The chain couples TRBV12-5 to TRBJ2-3, with D possibly TRBD2 on 5 matching bases. Per germline, CDR1 LGHNT and CDR2 FRNRAP. This CDR3 contains 15 residues. Trimming cost V 3 bases and J 2 bases, with 12 bases left between them. The CDR3 is CASGFLAGPTDTQYF. The CDR3, as DNA: TGTGCTAGTGGTTTCCTTGCGGGTCCCACAGATACGCAGTATTTT.

The chain combines TRBV11-1 with TRBJ2-5, with a weak D call TRBD2 (7 bases). Germline CDR1 is SGHAT and CDR2 is FQDESV (reference sequence). With 5 bases removed from V and 3 bases from J, the gap between germline ends came to 19 bases. The CDR3 runs to 16 residues. The chain's CDR3 is CASSTSGGGDKETQYF. As DNA, the CDR3 is TGTGCCAGCAGCACCTCGGGGGGAGGGGACAAAGAGACCCAGTACTTC.

This clone was seen a few times. The chain is built from TRBV7-2 and TRBJ1-6; perhaps TRBD1 as D (5 bases). Germline-derived CDR1 and CDR2 are SGHTA and FQGNSA. CDR3 length equals 13 residues. Trimming took off 5 bases at V and 7 bases at J, with 9 bases between the two ends. The CDR3 protein is CASSPGLNSPLHF. CDR3 coding DNA: TGTGCCAGCAGCCCGGGACTCAATTCACCCCTCCACTTT. Together with reference TRBV7-2 and TRBJ1-6, the CDR3 gives the full variable domain: GAGVSQSPSNKVTEKGKDVELRCDPISGHTALYWYRQSLGQGLEFLIYFQGNSAPDKSGLPSDRFSAERTGGSVSTLTIQRTQQEDSAVYLCASSPGLNSPLHFGNGTRLTVT.

V is TRBV5-4 and J is TRBJ2-1, with 10 bases that match TRBD2. The trim removed 1 base at V and 8 bases at J, leaving 9 bases unmatched. This CDR3 region has 16 residues. CDR1 is SGHNT, CDR2 YYREEE, per germline (reference sequence). CDR3 loop: CASSLRTSGIPHEQFF. As DNA, the CDR3 is TGTGCCAGCAGCTTGAGAACTAGCGGGATACCCCATGAGCAGTTCTTC.

V usage is TRBV11-2 and J usage is TRBJ1-2; unclear D gene. Germline assignment: CDR1 SGHAT and CDR2 FQNNGV. The CDR3 loop spans 14 amino acids. Trimming removed 5 bases from V and 0 bases from J, with 10 bases in between. CDR3 sequence (DNA): TGTGCCAGCAGCCATACCGCAGCTAACTATGGCTACACCTTC. This encodes CASSHTAANYGYTF.

This chain connects TRBV19 to TRBJ2-3; tentative D call: TRBD2 (6 bases). Trimming stripped 5 bases from V and 0 bases from J, with 15 bases between. The CDR3 extends over 16 amino acids. Germline V gene data show CDR1 as LNHDA and CDR2 as SQIVND (reference sequence). CDR3 protein: CASSPGSGPSTDTQYF. CDR3 DNA: TGTGCCAGTAGTCCCGGTAGCGGTCCTAGCACAGATACGCAGTATTTT.